This entry lists 12 T cell receptor beta chains sequenced from one sample in a study of blood T cell repertoires in COVID-19. Measured with immunoSEQ multiplex PCR; TCRdb has only the in-frame clones, and not every one. This table has approximately 190,000 clones, about four fifths appearing once. The sample consisted of peripheral blood. The receptors derive from a woman aged 70-85 years with active or convalescent COVID-19.

This clone turned up a few times. This chain connects TRBV11-2 to TRBJ1-4; 8 bases match TRBD1. The trim removed 5 bases at V and 8 bases at J, leaving 10 bases unmatched. CDR3 size: 15 residues. The germline gives CDR1 SGHAT, CDR2 FQNNGV. This CDR3 reads CASSVTDRAWEKLFF. Written as DNA, the CDR3 is TGTGCCAGCAGCGTAACGGACAGGGCGTGGGAAAAACTGTTTTTT.

This clone was seen more than once but under ten times. Relative to the germline gene, one junction end is altered; a read error may explain this. The gene calls are TRBV18 and TRBJ2-5, with TRBD2 identical over 7 bases. There are 16 residues in the CDR3. Per the germline V gene, CDR1 is KGHSH and CDR2 is LQKENI. DNA for the CDR3: TGTGCCAGCTCACCCGGACTCGCGGGAGACCAGGAGACCCAGTACTTC. This gives the protein CASSPGLAGDQETQYF. The full variable domain, its missing parts supplied by reference TRBV18 and TRBJ2-5, is NAGVMQNPRHLVRRRGQEARLRCSPMKGHSHVYWYRQLPEEGLKFMVYLQKENIIDESGMPKERFSAEFPKEGPSILRIQQVVRGDSAAYFCASSPGLAGDQETQYFGPGTRLLVL.

This chain links TRBV11-3 with TRBJ2-1; a possible D gene is TRBD1 (5 bases). This CDR3 has 13 residues. Germline values: CDR1 SGHNT, CDR2 YENEEA. The V gene lost 6 bases and the J gene lost 6 bases, with 12 bases spanning the gap. DNA of the CDR3: TGTGCCAGCAGTCTACCTGGGGCCAATGAGCAGTTCTTC. It yields the protein CASSLPGANEQFF. The variable domain in full, with the rest retrieved from reference TRBV11-3 and TRBJ2-1, is EAGVVQSPRYKIIEKKQPVAFWCNPISGHNTLYWYLQNLGQGPELLIRYENEEAVDDSQLPKDRFSAERLKGVDSTLKIQPAELGDSAVYLCASSLPGANEQFFGPGTRLTVL.

The chain recombines TRBV5-1 with TRBJ1-1; tentatively, D is TRBD1 (5 bases). The germline V and J ends were trimmed by 4 bases and 4 bases, with 11 bases remaining between them. CDR1 is SGHRS and CDR2 is YFSETQ in the germline V gene. The CDR3 has 13 amino acids. The CDR3 sequence is CASSTGGSTEAFF. The CDR3 DNA sequence: TGCGCCAGCAGCACAGGAGGGAGCACTGAAGCTTTCTTT.

V and J are TRBV5-4 and TRBJ2-1; no definite D call. CDR1 and CDR2 from the germline V gene are SGHNT and YYREEE (reference sequence). The CDR3 length is 15 residues. Trimming stripped 6 bases from V and 0 bases from J, with 13 bases between. CDR3 protein: CASTQTSSSYNEQFF. Written as DNA, the CDR3 is TGTGCCAGCACCCAGACTTCTAGCTCCTACAATGAGCAGTTCTTC.

The genes are TRBV14 and TRBJ2-3; D may be TRBD2 (5 bases). The CDR3 covers 15 residues. CDR1 SGHDN and CDR2 FVKESK come from the germline V gene. Trimming stripped 5 bases from V and 0 bases from J, with 12 bases between. CDR3 amino acids: CASSLREYSTDTQYF. CDR3 nucleotides: TGTGCCAGCAGCTTAAGGGAGTATAGCACAGATACGCAGTATTTT.

The V call is TRBV9, the J call TRBJ2-7; D is unresolved. V was pared by 4 bases and J by 2 bases, with 16 bases between. The CDR3 runs 15 residues. Looked up from germline, CDR1 is SGDLS and CDR2 is YYNGEE. The CDR3, as DNA: TGTGCCAGCAGCCCAGATCTGGAGATCGCCTACGAGCAGTACTTC. This codes for CASSPDLEIAYEQYF.

The chain combines TRBV5-1 with TRBJ1-6; possible D gene TRBD1, 6 bases. Trimming cost V 1 base and J 6 bases, with 11 bases left between them. CDR3 length equals 15 residues. Per the germline V gene, CDR1 is SGHRS and CDR2 is YFSETQ. CDR3 DNA sequence: TGCGCCAGCAGCTTGAACAGGGCGGGTAATTCACCCCTCCACTTT. This gives the protein CASSLNRAGNSPLHF.

This chain joins TRBV4-1 and TRBJ2-2; 8 bases are shared with TRBD2. The V gene end was trimmed by 2 bases and the J gene end by 7 bases; junction bases not matched to a gene: 6. Germline CDR1 reads MGHRA; CDR2 reads YSYEKL. The CDR3 consists of 15 residues. The CDR3 is CASSQPSGSVGELFF. The CDR3 nucleotides read TGCGCCAGCAGCCAACCCAGCGGGAGTGTCGGGGAGCTGTTTTTT.

The chain couples TRBV28 to TRBJ1-6, with D maybe TRBD1 (5 bases). The germline V and J ends were trimmed by 7 bases and 10 bases, with 14 bases remaining between them. From germline, CDR1 is MDHEN and CDR2 SYDVKM. This CDR3 has 13 amino acids. CDR3 DNA: TGTGCCAGCACCTCGCGGGGGGAATCACCCCTCCACTTT. Protein sequence: CASTSRGESPLHF.

The J gene is TRBJ2-2, the V gene TRBV18; 7 nucleotides align to TRBD1. The junction had 6 bases not matched to a gene; V was cut back by 4 bases and J by 4 bases. CDR1 KGHSH and CDR2 LQKENI come from the germline V gene. There are 15 residues in the CDR3. The CDR3: CASSLSRQGTGELFF. DNA for the CDR3: TGTGCCAGCTCACTCTCTCGACAGGGCACCGGGGAGCTGTTTTTT.

The genes are TRBV28 and TRBJ1-3, with a tentative D call TRBD1 (6 bases). Germline CDR1 is MDHEN and CDR2 is SYDVKM. The CDR3 is made up of 16 amino acids. V was trimmed by 3 bases and J by 2 bases, leaving 14 bases between them. CDR3 sequence reads: CASSFPRGGTGNTIYF. The CDR3 coding sequence is TGTGCCAGCAGTTTCCCTAGGGGGGGAACTGGAAACACCATATATTTT.